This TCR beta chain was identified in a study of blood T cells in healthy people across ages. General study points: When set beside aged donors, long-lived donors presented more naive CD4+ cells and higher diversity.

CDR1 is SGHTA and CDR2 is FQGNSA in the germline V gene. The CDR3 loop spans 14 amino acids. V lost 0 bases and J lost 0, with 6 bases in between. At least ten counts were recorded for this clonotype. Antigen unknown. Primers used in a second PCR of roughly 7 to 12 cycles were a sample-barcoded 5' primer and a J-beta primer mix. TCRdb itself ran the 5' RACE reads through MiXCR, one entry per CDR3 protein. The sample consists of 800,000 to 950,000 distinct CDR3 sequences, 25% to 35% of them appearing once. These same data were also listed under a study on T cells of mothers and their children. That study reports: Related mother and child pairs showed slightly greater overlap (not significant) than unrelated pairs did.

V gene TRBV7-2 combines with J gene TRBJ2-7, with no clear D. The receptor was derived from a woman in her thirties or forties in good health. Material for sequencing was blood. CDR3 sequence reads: CASSLARLSYEQYF. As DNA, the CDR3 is TGTGCCAGCAGCTTAGCCAGACTCTCCTACGAGCAGTACTTC.